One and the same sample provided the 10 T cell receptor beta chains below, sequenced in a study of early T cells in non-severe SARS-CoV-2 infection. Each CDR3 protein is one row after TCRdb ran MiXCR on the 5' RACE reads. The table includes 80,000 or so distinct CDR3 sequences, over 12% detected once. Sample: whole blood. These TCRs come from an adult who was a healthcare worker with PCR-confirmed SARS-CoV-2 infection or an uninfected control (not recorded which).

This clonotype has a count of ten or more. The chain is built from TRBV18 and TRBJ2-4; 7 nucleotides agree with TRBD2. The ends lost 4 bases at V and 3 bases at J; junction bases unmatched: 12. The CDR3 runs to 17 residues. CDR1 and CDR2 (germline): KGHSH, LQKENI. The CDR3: CASSRAPTSPGKNIQYF. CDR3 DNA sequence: TGTGCCAGCTCACGGGCCCCGACTAGCCCGGGCAAAAACATTCAGTACTTC.

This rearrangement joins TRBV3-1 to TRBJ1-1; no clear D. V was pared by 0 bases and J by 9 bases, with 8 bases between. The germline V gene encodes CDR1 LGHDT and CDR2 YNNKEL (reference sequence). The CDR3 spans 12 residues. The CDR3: CASSQDSRQAFF. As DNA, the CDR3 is TGTGCCAGCAGCCAAGATTCCAGACAAGCTTTCTTT.

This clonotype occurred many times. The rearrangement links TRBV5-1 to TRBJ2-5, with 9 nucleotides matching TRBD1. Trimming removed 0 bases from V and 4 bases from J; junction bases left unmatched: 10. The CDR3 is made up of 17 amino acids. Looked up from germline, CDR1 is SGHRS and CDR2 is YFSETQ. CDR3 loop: CASSLDSTGGLRETQYF. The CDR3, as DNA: TGCGCCAGCAGCTTGGATTCGACAGGGGGTTTACGAGAGACCCAGTACTTC.

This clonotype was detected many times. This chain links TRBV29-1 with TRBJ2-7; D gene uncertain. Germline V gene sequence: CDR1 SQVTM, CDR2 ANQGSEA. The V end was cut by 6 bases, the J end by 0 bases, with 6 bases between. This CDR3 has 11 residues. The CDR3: CSVTSSYEQYF. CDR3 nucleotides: TGCAGCGTCACGTCCTCCTACGAGCAGTACTTC.

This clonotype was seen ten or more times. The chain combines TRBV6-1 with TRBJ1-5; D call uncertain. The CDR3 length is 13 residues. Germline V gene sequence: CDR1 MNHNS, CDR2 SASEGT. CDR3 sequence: CAVVNYSNQPQHF. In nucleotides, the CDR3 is TGTGCTGTCGTAAACTATAGCAATCAGCCCCAGCATTTT.

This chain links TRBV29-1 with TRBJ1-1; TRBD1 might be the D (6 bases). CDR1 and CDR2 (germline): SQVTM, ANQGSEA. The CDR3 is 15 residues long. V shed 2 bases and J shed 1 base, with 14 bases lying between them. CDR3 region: CSVELVQGPNTEAFF. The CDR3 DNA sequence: TGCAGCGTTGAACTTGTACAGGGACCGAACACTGAAGCTTTCTTT.

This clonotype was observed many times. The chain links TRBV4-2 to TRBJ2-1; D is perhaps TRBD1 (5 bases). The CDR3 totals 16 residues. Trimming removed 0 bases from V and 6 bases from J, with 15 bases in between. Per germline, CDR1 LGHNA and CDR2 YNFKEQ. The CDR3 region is CASSQEGVGASNEQFF. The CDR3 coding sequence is TGTGCCAGCAGCCAAGAAGGGGTAGGGGCTAGCAATGAGCAGTTCTTC.

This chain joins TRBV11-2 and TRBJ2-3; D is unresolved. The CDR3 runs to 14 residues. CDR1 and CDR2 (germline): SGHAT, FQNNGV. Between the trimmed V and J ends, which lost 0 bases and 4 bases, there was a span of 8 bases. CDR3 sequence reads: CASSLELGPDTQYF. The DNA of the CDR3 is TGTGCCAGCAGCTTAGAGCTAGGTCCAGATACGCAGTATTTT.

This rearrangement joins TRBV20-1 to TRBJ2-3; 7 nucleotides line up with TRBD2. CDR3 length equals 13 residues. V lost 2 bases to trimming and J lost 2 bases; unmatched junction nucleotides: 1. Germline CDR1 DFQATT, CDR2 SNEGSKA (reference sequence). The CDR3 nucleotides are TGCAGTGCTAGACTAGCGGTCACAGATACGCAGTATTTT. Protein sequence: CSARLAVTDTQYF.

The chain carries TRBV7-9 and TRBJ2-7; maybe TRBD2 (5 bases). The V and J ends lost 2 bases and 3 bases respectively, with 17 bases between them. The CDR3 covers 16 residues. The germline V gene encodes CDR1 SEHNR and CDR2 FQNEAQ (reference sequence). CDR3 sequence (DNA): TGTGCCAGCAGCTTAATGGAGGCAGCTCCCATCTACGAGCAGTACTTC. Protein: CASSLMEAAPIYEQYF.